The T cell receptor beta chain described here comes from a study of T cell repertoires in cytomegalovirus infection. At the level of the study: Newly reported HLA-C-restricted and thoroughly characterized HLA-B-restricted CMV epitopes were employed. In public TCR beta signatures, there were indications of both CMV infection and matching HLA type.

Overall study results and limits: Identification of carriers of CMV plus the relevant HLA was performed using cumulative public TCR beta family frequency. In two of eight donors, the top clonotype was HLA-C-restricted CMV-specific.

Via MiXCR, TCRdb re-called the reads, giving one row per CDR3 protein. The data hold about 78,000 distinct CDR3 sequences, with approximately 40% observed a single time. Ten or more counts support this clonotype. Its antigen remains unidentified. This receptor was obtained from a human donor in good health (CMV status not recorded). Some clones in this sample may be carry-over from other donors' samples. The specimen comprised CD8+ T cells from cultured PBMCs, sampled from culture after CMV antigen stimulation.

The CDR3 nucleotides are TGCGCCAGCAGCCGATATACCGACAGGGCGGCTGGGGCCAACGTCCTGACTTTC. Translating it yields CASSRYTDRAAGANVLTF. V usage is TRBV4-3 and J usage is TRBJ2-6; 7 bases match TRBD1. Trimming removed 4 bases from V and 2 bases from J; junction bases left unmatched: 11. This CDR3 region has 18 residues. Germline V gene sequence: CDR1 LGHNA, CDR2 YSLEER.